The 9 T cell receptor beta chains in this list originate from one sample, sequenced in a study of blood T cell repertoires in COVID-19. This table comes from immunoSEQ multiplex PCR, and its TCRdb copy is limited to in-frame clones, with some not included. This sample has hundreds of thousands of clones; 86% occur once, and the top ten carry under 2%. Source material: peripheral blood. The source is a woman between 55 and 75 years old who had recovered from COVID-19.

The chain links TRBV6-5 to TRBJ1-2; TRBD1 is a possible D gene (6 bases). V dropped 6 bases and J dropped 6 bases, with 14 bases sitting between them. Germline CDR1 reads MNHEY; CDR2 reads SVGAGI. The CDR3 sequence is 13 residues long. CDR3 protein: CASRTGHGDGYTF. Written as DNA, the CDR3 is TGTGCCAGCAGGACAGGTCATGGGGATGGCTACACCTTC.

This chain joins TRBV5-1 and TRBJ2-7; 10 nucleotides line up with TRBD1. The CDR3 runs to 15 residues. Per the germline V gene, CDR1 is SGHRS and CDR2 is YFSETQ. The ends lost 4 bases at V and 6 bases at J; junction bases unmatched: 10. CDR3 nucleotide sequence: TGCGCCAGCAGCGCGTACGGGACAGGGGAAGGCGAGCAGTACTTC. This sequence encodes CASSAYGTGEGEQYF.

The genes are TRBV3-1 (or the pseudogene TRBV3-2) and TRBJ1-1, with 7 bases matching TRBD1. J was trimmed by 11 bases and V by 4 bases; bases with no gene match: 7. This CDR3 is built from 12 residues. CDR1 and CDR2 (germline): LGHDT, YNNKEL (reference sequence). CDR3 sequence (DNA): TGTGCCAGCAGCCCGAGGGGGCTGGGCGCTTTCTTT. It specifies CASSPRGLGAFF.

CDR3 nucleotides: TGCGCCAGCAGCGGGACAGGCCGCCCGGACACCGGGGAGCTGTTTTTT. It yields the protein CASSGTGRPDTGELFF. The genes are TRBV5-1 and TRBJ2-2; 8 bases line up with TRBD1. Germline V gene sequence: CDR1 SGHRS, CDR2 YFSETQ. This CDR3 contains 16 residues. The ends lost 4 bases at V and 3 bases at J; junction bases unmatched: 8.

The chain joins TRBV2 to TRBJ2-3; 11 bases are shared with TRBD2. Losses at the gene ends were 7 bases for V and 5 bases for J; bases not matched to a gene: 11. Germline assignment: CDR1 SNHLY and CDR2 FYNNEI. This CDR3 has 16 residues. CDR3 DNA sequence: TGTGCCAGCACCTCCCCTCTAGCGGGGGGCGGAGATACGCAGTATTTT. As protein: CASTSPLAGGGDTQYF.

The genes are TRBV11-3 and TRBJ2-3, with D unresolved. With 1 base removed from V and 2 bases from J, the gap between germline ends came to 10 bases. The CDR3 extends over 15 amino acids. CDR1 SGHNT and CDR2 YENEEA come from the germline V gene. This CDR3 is CASSLGRLTTDTQYF. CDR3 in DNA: TGTGCCAGCAGCTTAGGTCGGTTAACCACAGATACGCAGTATTTT.

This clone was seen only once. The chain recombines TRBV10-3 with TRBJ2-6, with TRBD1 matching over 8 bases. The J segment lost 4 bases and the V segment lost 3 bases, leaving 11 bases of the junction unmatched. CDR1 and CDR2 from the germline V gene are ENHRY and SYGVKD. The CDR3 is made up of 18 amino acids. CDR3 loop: CAISDGSGGAAGANVLTF. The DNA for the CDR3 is TGTGCCATCAGTGATGGTTCAGGGGGCGCGGCGGGGGCCAACGTCCTGACTTTC.

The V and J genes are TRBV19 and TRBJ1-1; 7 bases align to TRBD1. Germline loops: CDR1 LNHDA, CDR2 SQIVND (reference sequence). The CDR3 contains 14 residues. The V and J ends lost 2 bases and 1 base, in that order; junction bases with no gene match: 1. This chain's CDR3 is CASSITGANTEAFF. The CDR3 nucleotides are TGTGCCAGTAGTATAACAGGGGCGAACACTGAAGCTTTCTTT.

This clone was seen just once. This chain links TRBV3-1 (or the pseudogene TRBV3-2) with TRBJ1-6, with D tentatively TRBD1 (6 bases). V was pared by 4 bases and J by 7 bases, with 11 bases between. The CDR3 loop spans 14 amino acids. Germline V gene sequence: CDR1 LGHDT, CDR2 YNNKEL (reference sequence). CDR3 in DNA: TGTGCCAGCAGCCCCGGACAGAGAAATTCACCCCTCCACTTT. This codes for CASSPGQRNSPLHF.